Reported below is one T cell receptor (beta chain). The CDR3 has 16 residues. V lost 2 bases to trimming and J lost 9 bases; unmatched junction nucleotides: 12. Looked up from germline, CDR1 is WSHSY and CDR2 is SAAADI. This record comes from a study of CD8+CD57+ T cells in acquired aplastic anemia. The TCR beta profiling, which covered VDJ combination and CDR3 sequence, was carried out using genomic DNA as the template. TCRdb re-derived calls from the reads in MiXCR, one entry per CDR3 protein. Found here are around 250,000 distinct CDR3 sequences, roughly half of them singletons; the top ten hold approximately 8%.

The TCR originated in a human donor with severe aplastic anemia or a healthy control (not recorded which). The chain joins TRBV10-2 to TRBJ2-5; 10 nucleotides align to TRBD2. The sequencing sample was made of sorted CD4+, CD8+, or CD8+CD57+ T cells (not recorded which) from PBMCs. The CDR3 sequence is CASSEPRTSGPGAQYF. The CDR3 nucleotides read TGCGCCAGCAGTGAGCCTAGGACTAGCGGCCCCGGGGCCCAGTACTTC.